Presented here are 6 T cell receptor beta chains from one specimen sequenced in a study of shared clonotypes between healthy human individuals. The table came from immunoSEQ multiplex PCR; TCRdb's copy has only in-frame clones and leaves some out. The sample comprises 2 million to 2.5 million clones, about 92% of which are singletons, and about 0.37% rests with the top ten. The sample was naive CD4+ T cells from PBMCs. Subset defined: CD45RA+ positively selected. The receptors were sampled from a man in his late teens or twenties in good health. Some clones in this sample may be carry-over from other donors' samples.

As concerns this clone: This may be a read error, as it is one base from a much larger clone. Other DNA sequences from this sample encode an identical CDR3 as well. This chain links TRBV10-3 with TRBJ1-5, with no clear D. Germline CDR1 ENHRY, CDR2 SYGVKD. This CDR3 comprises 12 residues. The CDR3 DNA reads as TGTGCCATTAGTGGGGTCAATCAGCCCCAGCATTTT. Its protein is CAISGVNQPQHF.

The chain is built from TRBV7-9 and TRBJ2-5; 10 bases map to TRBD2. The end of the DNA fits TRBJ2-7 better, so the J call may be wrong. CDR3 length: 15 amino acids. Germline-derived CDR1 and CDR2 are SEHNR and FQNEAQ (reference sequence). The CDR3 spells CASSPWTSGVYEQYF. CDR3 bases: TGTGCCAGCAGCCCTTGGACTAGCGGAGTCTACGAGCAGTACTTC.

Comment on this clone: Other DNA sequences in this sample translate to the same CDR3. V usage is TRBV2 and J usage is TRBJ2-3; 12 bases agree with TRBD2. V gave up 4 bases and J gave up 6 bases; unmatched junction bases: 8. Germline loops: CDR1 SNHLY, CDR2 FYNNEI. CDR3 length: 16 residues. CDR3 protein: CASSVGLAGGTDTQYF. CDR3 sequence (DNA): TGTGCCAGCAGTGTAGGGCTAGCGGGAGGGACGGATACGCAGTATTTT.

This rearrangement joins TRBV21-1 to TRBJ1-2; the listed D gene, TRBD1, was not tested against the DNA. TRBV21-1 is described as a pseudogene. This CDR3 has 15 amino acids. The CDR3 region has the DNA TGTGCCAGCAGCAAACGAAGGGACAGAAACTATGGCTACACCTTC. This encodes CASSKRRDRNYGYTF.

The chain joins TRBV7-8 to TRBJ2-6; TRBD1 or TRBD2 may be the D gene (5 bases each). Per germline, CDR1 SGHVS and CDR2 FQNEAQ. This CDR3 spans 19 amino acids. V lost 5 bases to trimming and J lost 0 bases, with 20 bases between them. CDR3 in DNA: TGTGCCAGCAGCCTCGCCGTAGGGGTGGGAGTCTCTGGGGCCAACGTCCTGACTTTC. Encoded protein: CASSLAVGVGVSGANVLTF. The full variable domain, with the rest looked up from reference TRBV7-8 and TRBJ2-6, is GAGVSQSPRYKVAKRGQDVALRCDPISGHVSLFWYQQALGQGPEFLTYFQNEAQLDKSGLPSDRFFAERPEGSVSTLKIQRTQQEDSAVYLCASSLAVGVGVSGANVLTFGAGSRLTVL.

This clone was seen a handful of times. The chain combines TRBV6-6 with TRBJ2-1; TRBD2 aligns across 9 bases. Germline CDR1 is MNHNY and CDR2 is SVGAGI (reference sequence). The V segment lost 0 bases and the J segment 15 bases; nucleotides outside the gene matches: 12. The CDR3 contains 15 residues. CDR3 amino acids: CASSYSISGRLLRFF. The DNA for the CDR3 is TGTGCCAGCAGTTACTCGATTAGCGGGAGACTGTTAAGGTTCTTC.